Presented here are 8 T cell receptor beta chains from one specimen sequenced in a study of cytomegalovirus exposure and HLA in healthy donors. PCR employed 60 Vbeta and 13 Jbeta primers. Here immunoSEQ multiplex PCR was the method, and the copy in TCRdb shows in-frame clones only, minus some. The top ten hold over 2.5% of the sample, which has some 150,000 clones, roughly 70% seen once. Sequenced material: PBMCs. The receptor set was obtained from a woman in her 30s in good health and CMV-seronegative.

The CDR3 loop reads CASSLTGINQPQHF. In nucleotides, the CDR3 is TGTGCCAGCAGCCTCACAGGGATCAATCAGCCCCAGCATTTT. The chain uses TRBV4-2 and TRBJ1-5, with a tentative D call TRBD1 (6 bases). The ends were cut back, 4 bases at V and 3 bases at J, with 10 bases in the middle. Germline V gene data show CDR1 as LGHNA and CDR2 as YNFKEQ. CDR3 size: 14 residues.

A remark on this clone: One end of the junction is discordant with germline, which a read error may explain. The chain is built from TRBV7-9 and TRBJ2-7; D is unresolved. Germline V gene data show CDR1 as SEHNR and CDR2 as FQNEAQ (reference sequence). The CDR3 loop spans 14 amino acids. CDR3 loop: CSSNSLTAFNEQYF. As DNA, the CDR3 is TGTTCCAGCAACTCTCTCACCGCTTTCAACGAGCAGTACTTC. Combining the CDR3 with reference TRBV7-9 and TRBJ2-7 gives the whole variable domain DTGVSQNPRHKITKRGQNVTFRCDPISEHNRLYWYRQTLGQGPEFLTYFQNEAQLEKSRLLSDRFSAERPKGSFSTLEIQRTEQGDSAMYLCSSNSLTAFNEQYFGPGTRLTVT.

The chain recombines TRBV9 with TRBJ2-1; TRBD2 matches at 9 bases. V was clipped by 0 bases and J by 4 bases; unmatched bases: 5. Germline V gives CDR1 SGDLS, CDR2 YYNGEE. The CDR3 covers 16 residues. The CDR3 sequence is CASSVVSSGIYNEQFF. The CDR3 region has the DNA TGTGCCAGCAGCGTAGTATCTAGCGGGATTTACAATGAGCAGTTCTTC.

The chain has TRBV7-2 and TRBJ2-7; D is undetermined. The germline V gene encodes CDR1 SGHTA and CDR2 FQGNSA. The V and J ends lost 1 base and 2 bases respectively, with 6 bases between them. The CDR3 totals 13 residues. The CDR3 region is CASSLVQTYEQYF. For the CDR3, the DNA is TGTGCCAGCAGCTTAGTACAGACCTACGAGCAGTACTTC.

CDR3 amino acids: CASRRGHFTEAFF. CDR3 sequence (DNA): TGTGCCAGCAGACGGGGACATTTCACTGAAGCTTTCTTT. The chain employs TRBV27 and TRBJ1-1; possible D gene TRBD1, 6 bases. Germline V gene data show CDR1 as MNHEY and CDR2 as SMNVEV (reference sequence). V dropped 6 bases and J dropped 4 bases, with 12 bases sitting between them. This CDR3 has 13 residues.

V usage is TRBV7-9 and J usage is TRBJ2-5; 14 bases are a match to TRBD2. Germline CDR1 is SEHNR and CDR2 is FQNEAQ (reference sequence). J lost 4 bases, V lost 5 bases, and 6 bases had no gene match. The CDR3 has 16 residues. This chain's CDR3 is CASSAPGLAGVETQYF. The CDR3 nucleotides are TGTGCCAGCAGCGCTCCGGGACTAGCGGGAGTAGAGACCCAGTACTTC. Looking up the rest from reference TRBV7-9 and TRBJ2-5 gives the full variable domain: DTGVSQNPRHKITKRGQNVTFRCDPISEHNRLYWYRQTLGQGPEFLTYFQNEAQLEKSRLLSDRFSAERPKGSFSTLEIQRTEQGDSAMYLCASSAPGLAGVETQYFGPGTRLLVL.

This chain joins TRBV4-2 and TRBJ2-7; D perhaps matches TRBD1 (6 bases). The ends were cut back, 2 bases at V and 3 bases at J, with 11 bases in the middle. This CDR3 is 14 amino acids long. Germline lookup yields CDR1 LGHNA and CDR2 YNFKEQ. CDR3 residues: CASSQQGTIYEQYF. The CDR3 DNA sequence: TGTGCCAGCAGCCAACAGGGGACAATCTACGAGCAGTACTTC.

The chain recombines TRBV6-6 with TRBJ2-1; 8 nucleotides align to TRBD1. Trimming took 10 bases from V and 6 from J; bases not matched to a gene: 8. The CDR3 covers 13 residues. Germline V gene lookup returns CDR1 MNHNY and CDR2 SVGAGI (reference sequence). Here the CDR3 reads CATRRTGFNEQFF. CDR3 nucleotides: TGTGCCACCCGACGGACAGGGTTCAATGAGCAGTTCTTC.